What follows are 19 T cell receptor beta chains derived from one specimen sequenced in a study of blood T cell repertoires in COVID-19. Measured with immunoSEQ multiplex PCR; TCRdb has only the in-frame clones, and not every one. In the table there are roughly 14,000 clones, about 87% of which are singletons. Sequenced input: peripheral blood. The receptors were sampled from a human donor in a cohort sampled during active COVID-19.

This sequence joins TRBV5-1 and TRBJ1-4; 10 bases map to TRBD1. The CDR3 covers 15 residues. The V and J ends lost 4 bases and 6 bases, in that order; junction bases with no gene match: 6. Germline-derived CDR1 and CDR2 are SGHRS and YFSETQ. In nucleotides, the CDR3 is TGCGCCAGCAGCGTCACCGGGACAGGGGATGAAAAACTGTTTTTT. Translating gives CASSVTGTGDEKLFF.

CDR3 residues: CASSEASSALGNEQFF. CDR3 DNA sequence: TGTGCCAGCAGTGAAGCTTCCAGTGCCCTCGGGAATGAGCAGTTCTTC. This chain joins TRBV2 and TRBJ2-1; D gene uncertain. Per germline, CDR1 SNHLY and CDR2 FYNNEI. The V gene lost 0 bases and the J gene lost 7 bases, with 16 bases spanning the gap. CDR3 length: 16 amino acids. Full variable domain (remainder filled in from reference TRBV2 and TRBJ2-1): EPEVTQTPSHQVTQMGQEVILRCVPISNHLYFYWYRQILGQKVEFLVSFYNNEISEKSEIFDDQFSVERPDGSNFTLKIRSTKLEDSAMYFCASSEASSALGNEQFFGPGTRLTVL.

The chain is built from TRBV29-1 and TRBJ2-7; D uncertain. CDR1 SQVTM and CDR2 ANQGSEA come from the germline V gene. CDR3 size: 12 residues. V lost 1 base to trimming and J lost 5 bases, with 9 bases between them. The CDR3 bases are TGCAGCGTTGAAGCCCTGGGCAACGAGCAGTACTTC. Its protein is CSVEALGNEQYF.

Worth noting for this clone: One end of the junction varies from germline; a read error may be responsible. V gene TRBV6-1 combines with J gene TRBJ1-2; 7 bases align to TRBD1. The CDR3 extends over 15 amino acids. The germline CDR1 and CDR2 sequences are MNHNS and SASEGT. CDR3 residues: CVSSKATGTIYGYTF. CDR3 nucleotides: TGTGTCAGCAGTAAAGCGACAGGGACCATCTATGGCTACACCTTC.

V and J are TRBV9 and TRBJ2-1, with TRBD2 identical over 7 bases. This CDR3 has 16 amino acids. After removal of 0 bases from V and 4 bases from J, the junction contained 7 bases not matched to a gene. Germline values: CDR1 SGDLS, CDR2 YYNGEE. This chain's CDR3 is CASSVGAGAFYNEQFF. CDR3 DNA sequence: TGTGCCAGCAGCGTAGGGGCGGGAGCATTTTACAATGAGCAGTTCTTC.

The rearrangement links TRBV12-3 or TRBV12-4 to TRBJ2-2; TRBD1 aligns across 9 bases. The CDR3 sequence is 13 residues long. V dropped 11 bases and J dropped 1; count of bases not matched to a gene: 2. The CDR3 protein is CAGGQGNTGELFF. The CDR3 region has the DNA TGTGCCGGGGGACAGGGGAACACCGGGGAGCTGTTTTTT.

The gene calls are TRBV27 and TRBJ2-3, with unresolved D. CDR1 and CDR2 (germline): MNHEY, SMNVEV (reference sequence). The CDR3 is 11 amino acids. Trimming removed 6 bases from V and 3 bases from J, with 4 bases in between. CDR3 sequence reads: CASSQTDTQYF. CDR3 nucleotides: TGTGCCAGCAGCCAGACAGATACGCAGTATTTT.

The J gene is TRBJ2-1, the V gene TRBV5-1; the match to TRBD1 covers 7 bases. The V gene end was trimmed by 4 bases and the J gene end by 5 bases; junction bases not matched to a gene: 9. The germline V gene has CDR1 SGHRS and CDR2 YFSETQ. This CDR3 contains 15 residues. The CDR3 region has the DNA TGCGCCAGCAGCAGGGGGCCAGCAGGGAACAATGAGCAGTTCTTC. This gives the protein CASSRGPAGNNEQFF.

The J gene is TRBJ1-1, the V gene TRBV2, with 12 bases fitting TRBD1. This CDR3 is built from 17 residues. V was clipped by 3 bases and J by 7 bases; unmatched bases: 12. CDR1 and CDR2 from the germline V gene are SNHLY and FYNNEI. The CDR3 DNA reads as TGTGCCAGCAGTGATTTACCGGGACAGGGGGCTATGGGTGAAGCTTTCTTT. This sequence encodes CASSDLPGQGAMGEAFF.

V gene TRBV27 combines with J gene TRBJ2-1; 11 positions agree with TRBD2. CDR1 and CDR2 from the germline V gene are MNHEY and SMNVEV (reference sequence). The CDR3 loop spans 16 amino acids. J gave up 3 bases and V 4 bases, and 5 bases lay outside the gene matches. CDR3 DNA: TGTGCCAGCAGTTCCGGGACTAGCGGATACTACAATGAGCAGTTCTTC. Encoded protein: CASSSGTSGYYNEQFF.

The V call is TRBV7-9, the J call TRBJ1-3, with D perhaps matching TRBD1 (5 bases). The CDR3 is 13 residues long. Germline V gene sequence: CDR1 SEHNR, CDR2 FQNEAQ (reference sequence). V was cut by 11 bases and J by 2 bases, with 13 bases left in between. The CDR3 DNA is TGTGCCCTTGGCGGGGGTACTGGAAACACCATATATTTT. This translates into CALGGGTGNTIYF.

The chain uses TRBV2 and TRBJ1-2, with D possibly TRBD1 on 6 matching bases. Germline assignment: CDR1 SNHLY and CDR2 FYNNEI. This CDR3 region has 14 residues. Trimming cost V 7 bases and J 3 bases, with 15 bases left between them. The CDR3 DNA sequence: TGTGCCAGCACTGCAGGGGAGCCCGACTATGGCTACACCTTC. This gives the protein CASTAGEPDYGYTF.

V is TRBV5-1 and J is TRBJ2-1; D perhaps matches TRBD2 (5 bases). CDR1 SGHRS and CDR2 YFSETQ come from the germline V gene. V lost 4 bases and J 5 bases, leaving 19 bases between the germline ends. The CDR3 covers 16 residues. As DNA, the CDR3 is TGCGCCAGCAGCCCTCTTGATCCGGGAATCAACAATGAGCAGTTCTTC. Translation: CASSPLDPGINNEQFF. Based on the CDR3 plus reference TRBV5-1 and TRBJ2-1, the full variable domain is KAGVTQTPRYLIKTRGQQVTLSCSPISGHRSVSWYQQTPGQGLQFLFEYFSETQRNKGNFPGRFSGRQFSNSRSEMNVSTLELGDSALYLCASSPLDPGINNEQFFGPGTRLTVL.

This clone was recorded a few times. V and J are TRBV6-1 and TRBJ1-5; 8 bases agree with TRBD1. With V trimmed by 3 bases and J by 4 bases, 2 bases remained unmatched. The CDR3 spans 14 residues. Germline V gene sequence: CDR1 MNHNS, CDR2 SASEGT. CDR3 sequence (DNA): TGTGCCAGCAGTGAGGGACAGGTAAATCAGCCCCAGCATTTT. Its translation is CASSEGQVNQPQHF.

Sample share makes this clone medium-sized. CDR3 in amino acids: CASSVEGLDTGELFF. DNA for the CDR3: TGTGCCAGCAGCGTGGAGGGCCTGGACACCGGGGAGCTGTTTTTT. V is TRBV9 and J is TRBJ2-2; a weak D match, TRBD2 (6 bases). The germline CDR1 and CDR2 sequences are SGDLS and YYNGEE. The V end was cut by 2 bases, the J end by 3 bases, with 11 bases between. The CDR3 sequence is 15 residues long. The full variable domain, in which reference TRBV9 and TRBJ2-2 provide the parts outside the CDR3, is DSGVTQTPKHLITATGQRVTLRCSPRSGDLSVYWYQQSLDQGLQFLIQYYNGEERAKGNILERFSAQQFPDLHSELNLSSLELGDSALYFCASSVEGLDTGELFFGEGSRLTVL.

This chain connects TRBV12-3 or TRBV12-4 to TRBJ2-5, with no clear D. The CDR3 sequence is 13 residues long. Trimming shortened V by 3 bases and J by 5 bases, and 10 bases separated the two germline ends. CDR3 in DNA: TGTGCCAGCAGTTTTAGCAGCCGGGAGACCCAGTACTTC. Translated: CASSFSSRETQYF.

Concerning this clone: No conserved phenylalanine or tryptophan is present at the end of the CDR3, so a read error is the likely explanation. The limits of the CDR3 on the DNA are not certain, so only TCRdb's listed CDR3 is given. V and J are TRBV12-3 or TRBV12-4 and TRBJ2-2; whether TRBD2, the table's D call, matches the DNA was not checked. The CDR3 spans 12 amino acids, including both terminal residues. The CDR3 sequence: CASSSHGLGGVL.

This clone was recorded a few times. The chain combines TRBV6-2 or TRBV6-3 with TRBJ2-5, with 8 bases identical to TRBD2. CDR3 size: 17 residues. J was trimmed by 5 bases and V by 2 bases; bases with no gene match: 13. CDR1 and CDR2 (germline): MNHEY, SVGEGT. CDR3 residues: CASSYPLYGLARETQYF. In nucleotides, the CDR3 is TGTGCCAGCAGTTACCCCCTTTACGGACTAGCTAGGGAGACCCAGTACTTC.

The genes are TRBV6-1 and TRBJ1-1; no firm D call. The CDR3 length is 13 residues. The ends were cut back, 3 bases at V and 1 base at J, with 6 bases in the middle. Germline CDR1 is MNHNS and CDR2 is SASEGT. The CDR3 region is CASSDGGNTEAFF. The CDR3 nucleotides read TGTGCCAGCAGTGACGGAGGGAACACTGAAGCTTTCTTT.